The 12 T cell receptor beta chains reported below all come from one sample, sequenced in a study of OX40 agonist ivuxolimab in advanced cancers. Libraries were made using the immunoSEQ multiplex PCR assay. TCRdb stores this immuneACCESS table with in-frame sequences only. Part of the clones is absent; in the studies checked, under half of the shortfall reflects unresolved V genes, and no reason is known for the rest. In this sample the table shows tens of thousands of clones, about 91% of which occur a single time. About 0.3% of the sample lies in the top ten. The sequenced sample was CD4+ or CD8+ T cells sorted from blood, obtained in a trial of the OX40 agonist ivuxolimab. The receptors here all came from an adult with an advanced solid tumor such as melanoma, head and neck, liver or kidney cancer.

The chain has TRBV11-2 and TRBJ2-4, with TRBD1 matching 10 bases. V was clipped by 1 base and J by 9 bases; unmatched bases: 15. The CDR3 is 18 amino acids. Germline CDR1 reads SGHAT; CDR2 reads FQNNGV. The CDR3 sequence: CASSLAGTGASLSGIQYF. The DNA of the CDR3 is TGTGCCAGCAGCTTAGCCGGGACAGGGGCCTCACTCTCGGGCATTCAGTACTTC.

This clone was recorded a few times. V gene TRBV6-6 combines with J gene TRBJ2-5; no clear D. Between the trimmed V and J ends, which lost 1 base and 1 base, there was a span of 7 bases. The CDR3 extends over 14 amino acids. CDR1 and CDR2 (germline): MNHNY, SVGAGI (reference sequence). The CDR3 protein is CASSYFAAQETQYF. The DNA of the CDR3 is TGTGCCAGCAGTTACTTTGCGGCCCAAGAGACCCAGTACTTC.

The chain employs TRBV28 and TRBJ2-1; TRBD1 matches at 7 bases. The CDR3 is 16 residues long. V dropped 10 bases and J dropped 6; count of bases not matched to a gene: 18. CDR1 MDHEN and CDR2 SYDVKM come from the germline V gene. The CDR3 sequence: CATRGGDRVMSNEQFF. CDR3 DNA: TGTGCCACCCGAGGGGGAGACAGGGTTATGAGCAATGAGCAGTTCTTC.

V is TRBV2 and J is TRBJ1-2, with D unclear. The V end was cut by 4 bases, the J end by 5 bases, with 5 bases between. The CDR3 totals 11 residues. CDR1 SNHLY and CDR2 FYNNEI come from the germline V gene. The CDR3 sequence: CASSAEYGYTF. The CDR3, as DNA: TGTGCCAGCAGTGCGGAGTATGGCTACACCTTC. The variable domain in full, completed from reference TRBV2 and TRBJ1-2, reads EPEVTQTPSHQVTQMGQEVILRCVPISNHLYFYWYRQILGQKVEFLVSFYNNEISEKSEIFDDQFSVERPDGSNFTLKIRSTKLEDSAMYFCASSAEYGYTFGSGTRLTVV.

The CDR3 loop is CASSLTGAQPQHF. The CDR3, as DNA: TGTGCCAGCAGTCTGACAGGGGCCCAGCCCCAGCATTTT. The chain combines TRBV28 with TRBJ1-5, with 8 bases lining up with TRBD1. V dropped 5 bases and J dropped 7; count of bases not matched to a gene: 4. This CDR3 contains 13 residues. From germline, CDR1 is MDHEN and CDR2 SYDVKM.

V and J are TRBV11-1 and TRBJ1-2; no clear D. The CDR3 contains 15 residues. The ends were cut back, 4 bases at V and 8 bases at J, with 20 bases in the middle. CDR1 and CDR2 from the germline V gene are SGHAT and FQDESV (reference sequence). CDR3 DNA: TGTGCCAGCAGCTCCAACCTGGAGGGCGTCTCAGGCTACACCTTC. It yields the protein CASSSNLEGVSGYTF.

The chain is built from TRBV28 and TRBJ2-2; D gene unclear. This CDR3 spans 15 amino acids. Per germline, CDR1 MDHEN and CDR2 SYDVKM. The V and J ends lost 5 bases and 2 bases respectively, with 12 bases between them. The CDR3 loop is CASSRRLQNTGELFF. For the CDR3, the DNA is TGTGCCAGCAGTCGAAGGCTCCAAAACACCGGGGAGCTGTTTTTT.

The chain's CDR3 is CASSISGSYNEQFF. The CDR3 DNA follows: TGTGCCAGTAGTATCTCTGGCTCCTACAATGAGCAGTTCTTC. This chain connects TRBV19 to TRBJ2-1; D is unclear. V was trimmed by 3 bases and J by 0 bases, leaving 6 bases between them. This CDR3 has 14 amino acids. Germline V gene lookup returns CDR1 LNHDA and CDR2 SQIVND (reference sequence).

The chain employs TRBV11-2 and TRBJ2-1, with TRBD2 matching over 9 bases. V shed 1 base, J shed 4 bases, and the junction held 5 bases outside the gene matches. Germline assignment: CDR1 SGHAT and CDR2 FQNNGV. This CDR3 spans 16 amino acids. CDR3 amino acids: CASSLAGREGYNEQFF. The CDR3 DNA reads TGTGCCAGCAGCTTAGCTGGGCGGGAGGGGTACAATGAGCAGTTCTTC.

The DNA for the CDR3 is TGTGCCAGCAGTCATTATAAGTCACAGAGCAGGGCTGAAGCTTTCTTT. Residues: CASSHYKSQSRAEAFF. The J gene is TRBJ1-1, the V gene TRBV28, with D possibly being TRBD1 (5 bases). The CDR3 is 16 residues long. The germline CDR1 and CDR2 sequences are MDHEN and SYDVKM. The V end lost 5 bases, the J end lost 6 bases, and 22 bases lay between the germline ends.

This clone appeared once. V is TRBV7-8 and J is TRBJ2-5, with D perhaps TRBD2 (5 bases). The germline CDR1 and CDR2 sequences are SGHVS and FQNEAQ. CDR3 length equals 15 residues. Trimming took off 3 bases at V and 2 bases at J, with 13 bases between the two ends. CDR3 nucleotide sequence: TGTGCCAGCAGCTTCCTAGGACCGGGGCAAGAGACCCAGTACTTC. It codes for CASSFLGPGQETQYF.

This clone has a handful of counts. The chain uses TRBV18 and TRBJ1-2; D is undetermined. The V gene lost 3 bases and the J gene lost 4 bases, with 9 bases spanning the gap. Per the germline V gene, CDR1 is KGHSH and CDR2 is LQKENI. The CDR3 contains 13 residues. Here the CDR3 reads CASSPGPAYGYTF. Written as DNA, the CDR3 is TGTGCCAGCTCACCGGGCCCAGCCTATGGCTACACCTTC.